This T cell receptor beta chain was sequenced during a study of T cells after yellow fever vaccination. Regarding the study as a whole: Clonotypes appearing in both CD4 and CD8 compartments existed, and their share was small. At around 95% for CD4 and approximately 89% for CD8, most primary-vaccination clones showed up again after the booster.

Per germline, CDR1 SNHLY and CDR2 FYNNEI. Trimming cost V 4 bases and J 6 bases, with 13 bases left between them. This CDR3 spans 13 amino acids. In making TCR cDNA, 5'RACE template switching added a universal primer site and UMIs to it. MiXCR, applied by TCRdb to the 5' RACE reads, yields one record per CDR3 protein. The data show about 230,000 distinct CDR3 sequences, with roughly 6.3% seen just once and roughly 1% held by the top ten. In its sample, this clonotype was seen many times. Its antigen is not identified. The rearrangement joins TRBV2 to TRBJ2-7; weak D call: TRBD2 (6 bases). This sequence originates from a young man who received the YFV17D yellow fever vaccine. Material: CD4+ T cells sorted from PBMCs, obtained on the day of the yellow fever booster vaccination. CDR3 coding DNA: TGTGCCAGCAGTGTTTCACTAGCCGGCGAGCAGTACTTC. Its protein is CASSVSLAGEQYF.